The rows below give T cell receptor beta chains drawn from one sample of a study of control samples from healthy donors and cancer patients. The data were produced by immunoSEQ multiplex PCR, yet TCRdb's version contains in-frame clones alone and is incomplete. Here the sample spans tens of thousands of clones, 94% being singletons. The material sequenced was blood. The receptors derive from a man aged 25-45 years in good health. The CDR3 runs from the conserved cysteine through the conserved F or W. The D gene is left open where the match is weak. Where a row states a size, it is once, few, many or the class of an expanded clone; other rows omit it.

abundance | d_gene | j_gene | v_gene | CDR3nt | CDR3aa
NA | NA | TRBJ1-2 | TRBV5-1 | TGCGCCAGCAGCCTGACAGAAGCTAACTATGGCTACACCTTC | CASSLTEANYGYTF
NA | TRBD2 | TRBJ2-7 | TRBV24-1 | TGTGCCACCAGTGACCCGGGCCCCTGGACTAGCGGGAGTTACGAGCAGTACTTC | CATSDPGPWTSGSYEQYF
NA | NA | TRBJ2-1 | TRBV19 | TGTGCCAGTAGTCCCACCCCAGGGGTATCATTCGATGAGCAGTTCTTC | CASSPTPGVSFDEQFF
NA | NA | TRBJ2-2 | TRBV28 | TGTGCCAGCAGACAACGGAGGGCCGCTAGCTTGGAGCTGTTTTTT | CASRQRRAASLELFF
NA | NA | TRBJ1-2 | TRBV5-1 | TGCGCCAGCAGCTTGGGAGGAGGGGGAAACTATGGCTACACCTTC | CASSLGGGGNYGYTF
NA | NA | TRBJ1-2 | TRBV4-3 | TGCGCCAGCAGCCGGGACCGCGGCTCTAACTATGGCTACACCTTC | CASSRDRGSNYGYTF
NA | TRBD1 | TRBJ2-1 | TRBV6-1 | TGTGCCAGCAGTGAAGCGGTTTGGCAGGGGGTTTACAATGAGCAGTTCTTC | CASSEAVWQGVYNEQFF
NA | TRBD1 | TRBJ2-2 | TRBV6-2/TRBV6-3 | TGTGCCAGCAGTGGGACCAGGGGGCGGGTAAACACCGGGGAGCTGTTTTTT | CASSGTRGRVNTGELFF
NA | NA | TRBJ1-6 | TRBV28 | TGTGCCAGCAGACAGGGAAATAATTCACCCCTCCACTTT | CASRQGNNSPLHF
NA | NA | TRBJ1-4 | TRBV10-3 | TGTGCCACTTGGGGCGGCGAAAAACTGTTTTTT | CATWGGEKLFF
NA | NA | TRBJ2-3 | TRBV7-6 | TGTGCCAGCAGCTTAGAACAGAGGACGGCGGCGGATACGCAGTATTTT | CASSLEQRTAADTQYF
NA | NA | TRBJ1-1 | TRBV29-1 | TGCAGCGTTGAAGGGGGCTTGGGCACTGAAGCTTTCTTT | CSVEGGLGTEAFF
NA | TRBD2 | TRBJ2-7 | TRBV6-2/TRBV6-3 | TGTGCCAGCAGTTACCTCAGCGGGGGCTCCTACGAGCAGTACTTC | CASSYLSGGSYEQYF
NA | NA | TRBJ1-1 | TRBV6-2/TRBV6-3 | TGTGCCAGCAGTTACGGTCGGATGAACACTGAAGCTTTCTTT | CASSYGRMNTEAFF
NA | NA | TRBJ1-1 | TRBV19 | TGTGCCACCCGGTTAGCGGCTGAAGCTTTCTTT | CATRLAAEAFF
NA | NA | TRBJ2-7 | TRBV28 | TGTGCCAGCAGTTTGGCCTCTTACGAGCAGTACTTC | CASSLASYEQYF
NA | TRBD1 | TRBJ1-1 | TRBV2 | TGTGCCAGCAGCCAGGGGGAGGGCACTGAAGCTTTCTTT | CASSQGEGTEAFF
once | TRBD2 | TRBJ2-5 | TRBV3-1/TRBV3-2 | TGTGCCAGCAGCCGACGGGGGGGTCAAGAGACCCAGTACTTC | CASSRRGGQETQYF
NA | NA | TRBJ1-1 | TRBV11-3 | TGTGCCAGCAGTCGTACAGGCTCCGAAGCTTTCTTT | CASSRTGSEAFF
NA | TRBD2 | TRBJ2-7 | TRBV13 | TGTGCCAGCAGCTATATGACTAGCGGGAGCTCCTACGAGCAGTACTTC | CASSYMTSGSSYEQYF